These T cell receptor beta chains were read from a single sample in a study of OX40 agonist ivuxolimab in advanced cancers. Some clones are missing from TCRdb's copy, which holds only in-frame ones; the method was immunoSEQ multiplex PCR. Here the sample spans about 100,000 clones, around 89% being singletons. The sample was CD4+ or CD8+ T cells sorted from blood, taken in a trial of the OX40 agonist ivuxolimab. The origin of the receptors is an adult with an advanced solid tumor such as melanoma, head and neck, liver or kidney cancer. Both conserved end residues are part of each CDR3. Each record gives: D gene, V gene, clone size, J gene, CDR3 protein, CDR3 DNA. D genes are given only for firm matches. Size is stated for part of the rows, as once, few or many counts, or as a class when the clone is expanded.

>-|TRBV7-2|-|TRBJ2-3
CASSSSPYRTDTQYF
TGTGCCAGCAGCTCTAGTCCCTATCGCACAGATACGCAGTATTTT
>-|TRBV28|-|TRBJ1-4
CASSPAEGLGDEKLFF
TGTGCCAGCAGCCCAGCAGAGGGGTTGGGAGATGAAAAACTGTTTTTT
>-|TRBV5-1|-|TRBJ1-2
CASSLGVSYGYTF
TGCGCCAGCAGCTTGGGGGTTTCCTATGGCTACACCTTC
>-|TRBV5-1|-|TRBJ1-4
CASSDPQGRNEKLFF
TGCGCCAGCAGCGACCCACAGGGAAGGAATGAAAAACTGTTTTTT
>-|TRBV6-6|-|TRBJ2-5
CASSLSGLVQETQYF
TGTGCCAGCAGTCTGTCCGGACTCGTACAAGAGACCCAGTACTTC
>TRBD1|TRBV30|-|TRBJ2-7
CAWSVFGGVGTGGVKQYF
TGTGCCTGGAGTGTATTTGGGGGGGTAGGGACAGGGGGCGTGAAGCAGTACTTC
>TRBD1|TRBV5-4|-|TRBJ2-4
CASSLARTGDLAKNIQYF
TGTGCCAGCAGCTTGGCCAGGACAGGGGATCTAGCCAAAAACATTCAGTACTTC
>-|TRBV7-9|-|TRBJ2-7
CASSPLTAVYEQYF
TGTGCCAGCAGCCCGTTGACCGCCGTCTACGAGCAGTACTTC
>TRBD1|TRBV5-1|few|TRBJ2-7
CASSPGQGTHEQYF
TGCGCCAGCAGCCCTGGACAGGGAACCCACGAGCAGTACTTC
>-|TRBV19|-|TRBJ2-5
CASSLNAQETQYF
TGTGCCAGTAGTTTAAACGCTCAAGAGACCCAGTACTTC
>TRBD2|TRBV14|once|TRBJ2-1
CASSLRGANEQFF
TGTGCCAGCAGCTTGCGGGGGGCCAATGAGCAGTTCTTC
>TRBD1|TRBV30|-|TRBJ1-1
CAWRFPGQRFLNTEAFF
TGTGCCTGGAGGTTTCCGGGACAGAGATTCTTGAACACTGAAGCTTTCTTT
>TRBD1|TRBV5-1|-|TRBJ2-7
CASSWQGARFEQYF
TGCGCCAGCAGCTGGCAGGGGGCAAGGTTCGAGCAGTACTTC
>-|TRBV6-1|-|TRBJ2-5
CASSEAPGETQYF
TGTGCCAGCAGTGAAGCACCGGGGGAGACCCAGTACTTC
>-|TRBV6-5|-|TRBJ2-3
CASKVGRSTDTQYF
TGTGCCAGCAAGGTCGGGAGAAGCACAGATACGCAGTATTTT
>-|TRBV10-2|-|TRBJ2-2
CASSELAGELFF
TGCGCCAGCAGTGAGCTAGCGGGGGAGCTGTTTTTT
>TRBD1|TRBV18|-|TRBJ1-1
CASSQLQGAWTEAFF
TGTGCCAGCTCCCAGTTACAGGGGGCATGGACTGAAGCTTTCTTT
>TRBD1|TRBV5-1|-|TRBJ2-6
CASSLGQGSAGANVLTF
TGCGCCAGCAGCTTGGGACAGGGATCTGCTGGGGCCAACGTCCTGACTTTC
>-|TRBV5-1|-|TRBJ1-1
CASSSQRGAVAEAFF
TGCGCCAGCAGCAGTCAGCGGGGGGCGGTGGCTGAAGCTTTCTTT
>-|TRBV7-7|-|TRBJ2-2
CASSLTGRSDGELFF
TGTGCCAGCAGCTTAACGGGACGATCGGACGGGGAGCTGTTTTTT
>TRBD2|TRBV19|-|TRBJ2-5
CASSKTSGRYRETQYF
TGTGCCAGTAGTAAGACTAGCGGGAGGTACCGGGAGACCCAGTACTTC
>TRBD1|TRBV6-5|-|TRBJ1-1
CASSSDRGINTEAFF
TGTGCCAGCAGTTCCGACAGGGGCATTAACACTGAAGCTTTCTTT
>TRBD1|TRBV13|-|TRBJ1-2
CASSLVQGQGNGYTF
TGTGCCAGCAGCTTGGTCCAGGGACAGGGAAACGGCTACACCTTC
>-|TRBV14|-|TRBJ1-2
CASSQGGKGEPLYGYTF
TGTGCCAGCAGCCAAGGGGGAAAGGGGGAGCCTCTCTATGGCTACACCTTC
>TRBD1|TRBV10-3|-|TRBJ1-3
CAISAGQQRNTIYF
TGTGCCATCAGTGCGGGACAGCAGAGAAACACCATATATTTT
>-|TRBV19|-|TRBJ2-1
CASSITSYHNEQFF
TGTGCCAGTAGTATTACCAGTTATCACAATGAGCAGTTCTTC
>TRBD2|TRBV2|-|TRBJ2-3
CASSGKRGAVLYF
TGTGCCAGCAGTGGTAAGCGGGGGGCCGTACTGTATTTT
>-|TRBV2|few|TRBJ2-7
CASSLNWGEQYF
TGTGCCAGCAGTCTAAACTGGGGAGAGCAGTACTTC
>-|TRBV29-1|once|TRBJ1-6
CSVGEKGDSPLHF
TGCAGCGTTGGGGAGAAGGGAGATTCACCCCTCCACTTT
>-|TRBV13|-|TRBJ2-1
CASSPNRLGEQFF
TGTGCCAGCAGCCCCAACCGGCTGGGTGAGCAGTTCTTC
>-|TRBV19|-|TRBJ1-3
CASSMDQQSGNTIYF
TGTGCCAGTAGTATGGATCAGCAGAGTGGAAACACCATATATTTT
>-|TRBV19|-|TRBJ1-2
CASSIEGRANYGYTF
TGTGCCAGTAGTATAGAGGGCCGAGCTAACTATGGCTACACCTTC
>-|TRBV15|-|TRBJ1-4
CATSRGTSGDEKLFF
TGTGCCACCAGCAGAGGGACATCCGGCGATGAAAAACTGTTTTTT
>-|TRBV5-4|-|TRBJ2-1
CASSLGGLYNEQFF
TGTGCCAGCAGCTTGGGGGGCCTCTACAATGAGCAGTTCTTC
>-|TRBV28|few|TRBJ2-1
CASSLWMGAGVF
TGTGCCAGCAGTTTATGGATGGGGGCGGGGGTCTTC
>-|TRBV29-1|once|TRBJ2-3
CSVIDGTDTQYF
TGCAGCGTTATTGACGGTACAGATACGCAGTATTTT
>TRBD1|TRBV4-1|-|TRBJ1-3
CASSPGDRGLVNTIYF
TGCGCCAGCAGCCCAGGGGACAGGGGGCTTGTAAACACCATATATTTT
>-|TRBV30|-|TRBJ2-7
CAWSTGFDQYEQYF
TGTGCCTGGAGTACAGGGTTTGATCAATACGAGCAGTACTTC
>-|TRBV2|-|TRBJ1-5
CASSSLLVAQHF
TGTGCCAGCAGTTCCCTTCTAGTTGCCCAGCATTTT
>TRBD1|TRBV18|-|TRBJ1-2
CASSPFNRGGYTF
TGTGCCAGCTCACCATTTAACAGGGGCGGCTACACCTTC
>TRBD1|TRBV30|-|TRBJ1-2
CAWSVPDRGRGGYTF
TGTGCCTGGAGTGTACCGGACAGGGGAAGAGGGGGCTACACCTTC
>TRBD1|TRBV6-1|once|TRBJ1-2
CASSAHRGQSYGYTF
TGTGCCAGCAGTGCCCACAGGGGGCAGAGCTATGGCTACACCTTC
>-|TRBV14|-|TRBJ2-3
CASSQETVSTDTQYF
TGTGCCAGCAGCCAAGAGACGGTTAGCACAGATACGCAGTATTTT
>-|TRBV30|-|TRBJ1-5
CAWSNTGSNQPQHF
TGTGCCTGGAGCAACACAGGCAGCAATCAGCCCCAGCATTTT
>TRBD1|TRBV2|once|TRBJ2-7
CASSARGHSYEQYF
TGTGCCAGCAGTGCCAGGGGGCACTCCTACGAGCAGTACTTC
>TRBD2|TRBV11-2|-|TRBJ2-1
CASSLFIHSGAPFGEQFF
TGTGCCAGCAGCTTATTCATTCATAGCGGGGCCCCTTTCGGGGAGCAGTTCTTC
>-|TRBV5-1|-|TRBJ2-2
CASSLGLGNTGELFF
TGCGCCAGCAGCTTGGGTCTGGGTAACACCGGGGAGCTGTTTTTT
>TRBD1|TRBV11-2|once|TRBJ2-7
CASSFGTGVSYEQYF
TGTGCCAGCAGCTTCGGGACAGGGGTCTCCTACGAGCAGTACTTC
>TRBD2|TRBV5-1|-|TRBJ2-4
CASSPGGKNIQYF
TGCGCCAGCAGCCCGGGAGGGAAGAACATTCAGTACTTC
>TRBD2|TRBV11-2|-|TRBJ2-7
CASSLGTISYEQYF
TGTGCCAGCAGCCTAGGGACTATCTCCTACGAGCAGTACTTC
>TRBD2|TRBV5-1|-|TRBJ2-5
CASSLLAGQETQYF
TGCGCCAGCAGCTTACTAGCGGGCCAAGAGACCCAGTACTTC
>-|TRBV30|-|TRBJ1-3
CAWTGSGNTIYF
TGTGCCTGGACAGGGTCTGGAAACACCATATATTTT
>-|TRBV30|-|TRBJ2-4
CAWDGSRGRSKNIQYF
TGTGCCTGGGACGGGTCCAGGGGAAGGTCCAAAAACATTCAGTACTTC
>TRBD1|TRBV5-4|-|TRBJ1-2
CASSSGGPGRYGYTF
TGTGCCAGCAGCTCAGGGGGACCGGGAAGGTATGGCTACACCTTC
>TRBD1|TRBV18|-|TRBJ2-1
CASSPQGQLAYNEQFF
TGTGCCAGCTCACCCCAGGGACAGCTAGCCTACAATGAGCAGTTCTTC